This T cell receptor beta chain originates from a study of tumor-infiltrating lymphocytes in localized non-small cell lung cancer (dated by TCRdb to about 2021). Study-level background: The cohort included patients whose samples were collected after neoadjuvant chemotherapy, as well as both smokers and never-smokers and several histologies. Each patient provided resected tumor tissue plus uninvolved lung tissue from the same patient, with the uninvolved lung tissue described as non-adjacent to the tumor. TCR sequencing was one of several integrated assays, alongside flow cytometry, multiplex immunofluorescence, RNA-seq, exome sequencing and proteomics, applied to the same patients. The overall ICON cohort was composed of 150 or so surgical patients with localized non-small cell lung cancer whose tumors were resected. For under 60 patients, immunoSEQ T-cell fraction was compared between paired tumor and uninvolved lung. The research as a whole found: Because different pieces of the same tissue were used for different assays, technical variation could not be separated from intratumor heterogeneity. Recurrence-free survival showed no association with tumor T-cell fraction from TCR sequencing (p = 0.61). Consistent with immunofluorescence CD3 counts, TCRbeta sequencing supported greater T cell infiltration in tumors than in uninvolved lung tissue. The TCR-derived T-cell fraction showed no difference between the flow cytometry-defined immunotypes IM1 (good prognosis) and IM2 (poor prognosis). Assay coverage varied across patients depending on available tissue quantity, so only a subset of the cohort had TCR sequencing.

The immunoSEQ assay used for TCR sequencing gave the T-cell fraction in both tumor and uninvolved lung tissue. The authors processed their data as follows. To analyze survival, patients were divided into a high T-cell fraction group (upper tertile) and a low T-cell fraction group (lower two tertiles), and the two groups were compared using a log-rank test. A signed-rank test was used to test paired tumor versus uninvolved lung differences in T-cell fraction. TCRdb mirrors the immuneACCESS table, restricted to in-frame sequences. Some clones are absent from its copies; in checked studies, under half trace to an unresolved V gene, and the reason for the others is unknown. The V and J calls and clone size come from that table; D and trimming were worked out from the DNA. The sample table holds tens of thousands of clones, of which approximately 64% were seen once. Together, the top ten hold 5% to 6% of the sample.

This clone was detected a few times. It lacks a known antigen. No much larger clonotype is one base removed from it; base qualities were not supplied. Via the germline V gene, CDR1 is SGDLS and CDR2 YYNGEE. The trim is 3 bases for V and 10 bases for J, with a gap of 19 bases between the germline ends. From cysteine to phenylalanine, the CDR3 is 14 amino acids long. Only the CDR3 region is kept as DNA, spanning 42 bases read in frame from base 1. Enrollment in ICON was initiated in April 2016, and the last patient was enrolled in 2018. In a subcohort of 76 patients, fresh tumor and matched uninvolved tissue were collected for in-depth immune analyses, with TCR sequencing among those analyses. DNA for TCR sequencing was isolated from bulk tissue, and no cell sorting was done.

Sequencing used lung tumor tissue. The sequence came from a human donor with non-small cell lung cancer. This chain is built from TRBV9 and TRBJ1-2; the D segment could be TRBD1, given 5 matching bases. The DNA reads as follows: TGTGCCAGCAGCGAGTCCCCGGCAGGGTCGGACTACACCTTC. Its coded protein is CASSESPAGSDYTF.